The present T cell receptor (beta chain) was sequenced within a study of response to subunit inactivated influenza vaccine (dated by TCRdb to between 2018 and 2020). In the study overall: Deep quantitative T cell receptor repertoire profiling was used in the study to track responses to a trivalent subunit inactivated influenza vaccine. Broad study findings and their caveats: It was suggested by the authors that each seasonal influenza vaccination may recruit only a limited number of new T cells.

Library creation used RT-PCR. This sample was sequenced with an Illumina HiSeq 2500. TCRdb reprocessing: public reads trimmed at Q25 with fastp, clones called with MiXCR, in-frame beta chains kept. For every CDR3 protein sequence, its rows merge into one entry that carries the most common genes and DNA. The sample contains a few hundred thousand distinct CDR3 sequences, around 22% of them found a single time. The ten largest account for 10% of the sample. A word on this clonotype: There is no known antigen for this receptor. No qualities accompany the bases; no much larger clone lies one base away.

The TCR originated in a man between 50 and 75 years old who received an inactivated influenza vaccine. Donor details come from another sample of the same person, matched by shared clones. The sequencing here drew on PBMCs from blood, taken around 22 months after vaccination.

The bases read TGTGCCAGCACCCGATCCCAGGGGGCAAAGGAAAAACTGTTTTTT. Translated, it reads CASTRSQGAKEKLFF. The chain joins TRBV6-1 to TRBJ1-4; 8 central nucleotides agree with TRBD1. The CDR3, cysteine through phenylalanine, is 15 amino acids long. CDR3 DNA only is kept here, 45 bases in frame from base 1. Trimming removed 7 bases from V and 8 bases from J; the gene matches leave 12 bases unexplained. According to the germline V gene, CDR1 reads MNHNS and CDR2 reads SASEGT.